This is a list of T cell receptor beta chains from one sample in a study of radiotherapy plus CTLA-4 blockade in lung cancer. Assay: immunoSEQ multiplex PCR; the TCRdb copy retains only in-frame clones and omits some. Of over 85,000 clones in the sample, 88% were seen once. The sequenced sample was peripheral blood, obtained from a patient treated with radiotherapy plus ipilimumab. Receptors originate from a human donor with non-small cell lung cancer that progressed on radiotherapy plus ipilimumab. Each CDR3 is given without its conserved first and last residue. Each record gives: D gene, V gene, clone size, CDR3 protein. D genes are given only for firm matches. Size is omitted from some rows. Given values are once, few, many or a class for expanded clones.

D gene: NA; V gene: TRBV5-6; clone size: NA; CDR3 protein: ASTLDGIGELF
D gene: TRBD1; V gene: TRBV4-1; clone size: NA; CDR3 protein: ASSPGTGEDSNQPQH
D gene: NA; V gene: TRBV5-1; clone size: few; CDR3 protein: ASSLRGAGAYEQY
D gene: NA; V gene: TRBV7-9; clone size: NA; CDR3 protein: ASSWGRSSMNTEAF
D gene: TRBD1; V gene: TRBV2; clone size: NA; CDR3 protein: ASSDLMGQVSNEQF
D gene: TRBD1; V gene: TRBV9; clone size: NA; CDR3 protein: ASSVGTGGDGYT
D gene: TRBD1; V gene: TRBV6-5; clone size: NA; CDR3 protein: ASSNQQGARAF
D gene: TRBD2; V gene: TRBV5-6; clone size: NA; CDR3 protein: ASSLSGSGGPPETQY
D gene: TRBD2; V gene: TRBV7-2; clone size: NA; CDR3 protein: ASSRRQSGGRDIQY
D gene: NA; V gene: TRBV5-4; clone size: once; CDR3 protein: ASSPKWKEDNEQF
D gene: TRBD2; V gene: TRBV30; clone size: NA; CDR3 protein: ACLSGSLSYNEQF
D gene: TRBD1; V gene: TRBV5-1; clone size: NA; CDR3 protein: ASSRTGDRAGELF
D gene: NA; V gene: TRBV9; clone size: NA; CDR3 protein: ASSVVPGATDTQY
D gene: NA; V gene: TRBV5-1; clone size: NA; CDR3 protein: ASSLITTQETQY
D gene: NA; V gene: TRBV11-3; clone size: NA; CDR3 protein: ASSSSRARNNEQF
D gene: TRBD1; V gene: TRBV27; clone size: NA; CDR3 protein: ASSPGQATYEQY
D gene: NA; V gene: TRBV5-4; clone size: NA; CDR3 protein: ASSWYTRINEQF
D gene: TRBD1; V gene: TRBV5-1; clone size: NA; CDR3 protein: ASSSIKTGGTGANVLT
D gene: TRBD1; V gene: TRBV18; clone size: NA; CDR3 protein: ASSPGQGNLGAF
D gene: NA; V gene: TRBV23-1; clone size: NA; CDR3 protein: ASSHSTGDNEKLF
D gene: NA; V gene: TRBV18; clone size: NA; CDR3 protein: ASSPKGGSTEAF
D gene: NA; V gene: TRBV2; clone size: NA; CDR3 protein: ASSRSYEQY
D gene: NA; V gene: TRBV5-1; clone size: NA; CDR3 protein: ASTHGTPYYGYT
D gene: NA; V gene: TRBV9; clone size: NA; CDR3 protein: ASSVDVGGPSYEQF
D gene: TRBD1; V gene: TRBV5-6; clone size: NA; CDR3 protein: ASSLFDRGGQPQH
D gene: NA; V gene: TRBV7-2; clone size: NA; CDR3 protein: ASGKGGGRTEAF
D gene: TRBD2; V gene: TRBV30; clone size: few; CDR3 protein: AWSVRAGGVNEQF
D gene: NA; V gene: TRBV19; clone size: NA; CDR3 protein: ASIDRFSGANVLT
D gene: NA; V gene: TRBV9; clone size: NA; CDR3 protein: ASSPDPGQFHGEQY
D gene: NA; V gene: TRBV5-6; clone size: once; CDR3 protein: ASSLAAGSQY
D gene: NA; V gene: TRBV7-6; clone size: few; CDR3 protein: ASSFGSSSYEQY
D gene: TRBD2; V gene: TRBV6-1; clone size: NA; CDR3 protein: ASKWGLADYNEQF
D gene: TRBD1; V gene: TRBV9; clone size: NA; CDR3 protein: ASSVEDRGLYEQY
D gene: NA; V gene: TRBV19; clone size: NA; CDR3 protein: ASSMLMGPPNTGELF
D gene: TRBD1; V gene: TRBV5-1; clone size: few; CDR3 protein: ASSGMNRGYTDTQY
D gene: NA; V gene: TRBV11-2; clone size: NA; CDR3 protein: ASSSTANYGYT
D gene: TRBD1; V gene: TRBV4-1; clone size: NA; CDR3 protein: ASSRGGTGGMASGPYEQY
D gene: NA; V gene: TRBV21-1; clone size: NA; CDR3 protein: ASSKEDGYSGDTQY
D gene: NA; V gene: TRBV7-7; clone size: NA; CDR3 protein: ASSRDRTGKLF